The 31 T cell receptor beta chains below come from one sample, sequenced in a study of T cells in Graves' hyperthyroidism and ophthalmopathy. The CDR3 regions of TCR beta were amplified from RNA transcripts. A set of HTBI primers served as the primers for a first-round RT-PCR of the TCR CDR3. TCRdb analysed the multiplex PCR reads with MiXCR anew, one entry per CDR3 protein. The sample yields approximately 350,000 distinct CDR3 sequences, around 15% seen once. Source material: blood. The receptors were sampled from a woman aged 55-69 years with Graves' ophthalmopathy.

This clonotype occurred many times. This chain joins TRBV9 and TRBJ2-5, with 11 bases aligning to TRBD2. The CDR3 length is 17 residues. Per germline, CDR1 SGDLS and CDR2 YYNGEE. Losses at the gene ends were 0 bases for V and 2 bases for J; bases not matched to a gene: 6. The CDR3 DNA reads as TGTGCCAGCAGCGTAGCGACGGGACTAGCGGCACAAGAGACCCAGTACTTC. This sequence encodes CASSVATGLAAQETQYF.

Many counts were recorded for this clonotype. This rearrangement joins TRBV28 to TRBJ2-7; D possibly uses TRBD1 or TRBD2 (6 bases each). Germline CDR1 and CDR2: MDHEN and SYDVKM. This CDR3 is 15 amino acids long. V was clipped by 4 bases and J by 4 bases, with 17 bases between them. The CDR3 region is CASSSAGGVKYEQYF. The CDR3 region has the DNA TGTGCCAGCAGTTCCGCCGGGGGCGTCAAGTACGAGCAGTACTTC.

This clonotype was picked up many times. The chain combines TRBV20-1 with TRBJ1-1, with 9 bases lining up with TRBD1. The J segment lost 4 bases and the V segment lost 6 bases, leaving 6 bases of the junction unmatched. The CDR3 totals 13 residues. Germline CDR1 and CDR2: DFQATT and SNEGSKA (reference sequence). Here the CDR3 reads CSAPGQGGTEAFF. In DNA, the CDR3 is TGCAGTGCCCCGGGACAGGGCGGCACTGAAGCTTTCTTT.

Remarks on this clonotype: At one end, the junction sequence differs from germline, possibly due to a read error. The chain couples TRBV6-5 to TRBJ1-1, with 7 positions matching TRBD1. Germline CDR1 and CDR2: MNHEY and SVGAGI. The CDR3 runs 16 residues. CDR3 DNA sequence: TGTGCCAGCAGTTACTATTACAGGGGACCAAACAGTGAAGCTTTCTTT. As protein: CASSYYYRGPNSEAFF.

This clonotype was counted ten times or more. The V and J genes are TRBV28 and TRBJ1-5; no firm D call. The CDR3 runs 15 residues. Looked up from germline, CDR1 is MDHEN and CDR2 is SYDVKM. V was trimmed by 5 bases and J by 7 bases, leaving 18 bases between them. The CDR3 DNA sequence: TGTGCCAGCAGTATGAGATTAGGTGTAGGGCAGCCCCAGCATTTT. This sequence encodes CASSMRLGVGQPQHF.

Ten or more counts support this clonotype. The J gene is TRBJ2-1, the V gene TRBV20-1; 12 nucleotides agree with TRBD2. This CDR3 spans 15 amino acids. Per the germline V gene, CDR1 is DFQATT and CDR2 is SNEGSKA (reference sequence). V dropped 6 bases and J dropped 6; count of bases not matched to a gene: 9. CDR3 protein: CSANSLGLAGNEQFF. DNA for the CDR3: TGCAGTGCCAACTCCCTGGGACTAGCGGGCAATGAGCAGTTCTTC.

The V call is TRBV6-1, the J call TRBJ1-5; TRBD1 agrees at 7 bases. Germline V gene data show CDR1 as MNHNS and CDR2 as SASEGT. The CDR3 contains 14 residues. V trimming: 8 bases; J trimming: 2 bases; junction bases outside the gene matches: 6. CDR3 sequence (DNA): TGTGCCAGCCTGGGAGGGGGCGGCAATCAGCCCCAGCATTTT. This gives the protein CASLGGGGNQPQHF.

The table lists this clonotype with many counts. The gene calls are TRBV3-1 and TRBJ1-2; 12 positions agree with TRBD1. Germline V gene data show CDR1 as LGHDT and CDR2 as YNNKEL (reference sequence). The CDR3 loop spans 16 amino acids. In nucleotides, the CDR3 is TGTGCGACCTCCGGGACAGGGGGCATTTCTAACTATGGCTACACCTTC. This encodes CATSGTGGISNYGYTF.

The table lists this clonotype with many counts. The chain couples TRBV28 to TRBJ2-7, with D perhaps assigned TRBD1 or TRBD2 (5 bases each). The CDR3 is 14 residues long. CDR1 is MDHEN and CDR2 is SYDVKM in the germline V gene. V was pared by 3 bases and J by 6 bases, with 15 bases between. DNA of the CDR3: TGTGCCAGCAGTTTGGGGACGGTCCCCTCCGAGCAGTACTTC. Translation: CASSLGTVPSEQYF.

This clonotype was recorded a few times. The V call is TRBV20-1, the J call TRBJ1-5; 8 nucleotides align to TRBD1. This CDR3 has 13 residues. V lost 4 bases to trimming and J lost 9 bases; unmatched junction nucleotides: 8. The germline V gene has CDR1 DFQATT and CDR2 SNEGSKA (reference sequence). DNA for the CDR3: TGCAGTGCTACGGACAGGGTCGAGTCGCCCCAGCATTTT. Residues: CSATDRVESPQHF.

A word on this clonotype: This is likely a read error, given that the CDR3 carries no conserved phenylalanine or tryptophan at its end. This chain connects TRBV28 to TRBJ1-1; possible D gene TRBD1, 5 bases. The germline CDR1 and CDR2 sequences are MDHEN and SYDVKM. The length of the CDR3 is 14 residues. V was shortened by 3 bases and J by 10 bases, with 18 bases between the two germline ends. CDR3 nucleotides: TGTGCCAGCAGTTTGGGGCAGGTGGGAGGAGTAGCTTTCCTT. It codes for CASSLGQVGGVAFL.

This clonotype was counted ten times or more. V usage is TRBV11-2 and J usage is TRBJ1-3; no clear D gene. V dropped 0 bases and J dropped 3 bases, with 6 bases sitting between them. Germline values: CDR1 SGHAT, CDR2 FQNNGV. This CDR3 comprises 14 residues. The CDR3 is CASSLERIGNTIYF. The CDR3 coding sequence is TGTGCCAGCAGCTTAGAACGGATTGGAAACACCATATATTTT.

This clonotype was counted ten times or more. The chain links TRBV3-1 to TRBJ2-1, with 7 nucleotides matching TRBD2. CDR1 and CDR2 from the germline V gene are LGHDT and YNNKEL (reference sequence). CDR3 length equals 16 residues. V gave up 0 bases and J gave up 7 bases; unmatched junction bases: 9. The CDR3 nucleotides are TGTGCCAGCAGCCAAGATCCGGCGGGAGCGTCAAATGAGCAGTTCTTC. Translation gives CASSQDPAGASNEQFF.

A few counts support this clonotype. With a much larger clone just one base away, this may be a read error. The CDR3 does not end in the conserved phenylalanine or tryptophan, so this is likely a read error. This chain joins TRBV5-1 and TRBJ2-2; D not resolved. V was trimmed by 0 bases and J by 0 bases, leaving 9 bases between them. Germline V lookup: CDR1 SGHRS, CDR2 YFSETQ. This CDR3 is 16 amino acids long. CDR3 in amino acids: CASSLETAANTGELFS. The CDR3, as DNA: TGCGCCAGCAGCTTGGAAACAGCCGCGAACACCGGGGAGCTGTTTTCT.

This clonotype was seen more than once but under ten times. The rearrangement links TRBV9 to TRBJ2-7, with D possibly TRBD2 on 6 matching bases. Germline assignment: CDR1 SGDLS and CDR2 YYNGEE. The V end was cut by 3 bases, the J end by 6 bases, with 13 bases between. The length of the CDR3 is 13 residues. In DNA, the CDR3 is TGTGCCAGCAGCGCCCGACTAGATGTCGAGCAGTACTTC. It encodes CASSARLDVEQYF.

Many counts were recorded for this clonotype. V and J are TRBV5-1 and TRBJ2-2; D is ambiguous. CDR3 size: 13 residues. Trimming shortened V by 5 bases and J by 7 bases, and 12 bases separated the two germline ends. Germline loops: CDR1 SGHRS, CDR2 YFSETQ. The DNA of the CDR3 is TGCGCCAGCAGGCCTCTATCCATCGGGGAGCTGTTTTTT. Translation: CASRPLSIGELFF. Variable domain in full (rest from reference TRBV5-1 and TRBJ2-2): KAGVTQTPRYLIKTRGQQVTLSCSPISGHRSVSWYQQTPGQGLQFLFEYFSETQRNKGNFPGRFSGRQFSNSRSEMNVSTLELGDSALYLCASRPLSIGELFFGEGSRLTVL.

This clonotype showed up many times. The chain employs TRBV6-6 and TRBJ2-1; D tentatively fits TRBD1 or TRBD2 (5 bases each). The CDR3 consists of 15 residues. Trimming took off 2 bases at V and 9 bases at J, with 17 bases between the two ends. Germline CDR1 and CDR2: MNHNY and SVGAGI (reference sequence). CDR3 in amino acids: CASSYGGGGSGEQFF. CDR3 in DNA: TGTGCCAGCAGTTACGGAGGTGGGGGATCGGGTGAGCAGTTCTTC.

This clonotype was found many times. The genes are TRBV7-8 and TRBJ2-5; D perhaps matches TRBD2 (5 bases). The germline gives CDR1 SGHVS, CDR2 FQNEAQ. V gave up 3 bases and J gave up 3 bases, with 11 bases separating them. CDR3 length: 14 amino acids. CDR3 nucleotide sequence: TGTGCCAGCAGCTTGATTCGGGGAGAAGAGACCCAGTACTTC. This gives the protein CASSLIRGEETQYF.

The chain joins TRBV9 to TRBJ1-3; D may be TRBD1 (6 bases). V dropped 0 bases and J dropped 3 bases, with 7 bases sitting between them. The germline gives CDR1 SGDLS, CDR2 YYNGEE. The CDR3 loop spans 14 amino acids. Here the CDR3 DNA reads TGTGCCAGCAGCGTAGAACAGGGTGGAAACACCATATATTTT. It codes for CASSVEQGGNTIYF.

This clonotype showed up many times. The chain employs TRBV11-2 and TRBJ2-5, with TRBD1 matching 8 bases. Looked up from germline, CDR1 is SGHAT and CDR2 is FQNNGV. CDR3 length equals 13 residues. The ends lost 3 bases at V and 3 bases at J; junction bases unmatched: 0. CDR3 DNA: TGTGCCAGCAGCTTGGACAGGGAAGAGACCCAGTACTTC. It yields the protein CASSLDREETQYF.

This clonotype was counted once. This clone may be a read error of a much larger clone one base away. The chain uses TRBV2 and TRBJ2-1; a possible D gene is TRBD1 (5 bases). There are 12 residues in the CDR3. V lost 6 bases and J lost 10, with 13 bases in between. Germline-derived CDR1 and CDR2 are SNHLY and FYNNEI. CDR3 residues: CASSLGLREQFF. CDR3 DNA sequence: TGTGCCAGCAGCCTGGGGCTACGGGAGCAGTTCTTC.

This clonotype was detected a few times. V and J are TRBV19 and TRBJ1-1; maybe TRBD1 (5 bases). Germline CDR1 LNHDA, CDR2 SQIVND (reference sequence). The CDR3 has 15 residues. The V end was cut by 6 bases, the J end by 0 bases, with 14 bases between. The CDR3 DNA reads TGTGCCAGTAGCAGTCGGAGGGGCCTGAACACTGAAGCTTTCTTT. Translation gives CASSSRRGLNTEAFF.

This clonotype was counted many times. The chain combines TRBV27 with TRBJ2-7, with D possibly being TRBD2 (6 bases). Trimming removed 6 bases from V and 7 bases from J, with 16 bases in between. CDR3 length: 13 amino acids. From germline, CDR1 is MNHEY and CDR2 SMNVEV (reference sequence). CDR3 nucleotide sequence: TGTGCCAGCAGCATCGGGACTTCGGGGGAGCAGTACTTC. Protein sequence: CASSIGTSGEQYF.

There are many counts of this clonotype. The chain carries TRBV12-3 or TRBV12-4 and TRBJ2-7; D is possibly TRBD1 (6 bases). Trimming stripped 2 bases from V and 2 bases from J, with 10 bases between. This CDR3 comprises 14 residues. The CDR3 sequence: CASSLQGNPYEQYF. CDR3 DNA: TGTGCCAGCAGTTTACAGGGGAACCCCTACGAGCAGTACTTC.

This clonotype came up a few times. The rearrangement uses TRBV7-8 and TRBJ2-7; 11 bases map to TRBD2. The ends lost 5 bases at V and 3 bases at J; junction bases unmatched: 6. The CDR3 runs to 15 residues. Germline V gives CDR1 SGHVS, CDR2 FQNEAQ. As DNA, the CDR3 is TGTGCCAGCAGCGGAGGGACTAGCGGAAACTACGAGCAGTACTTC. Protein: CASSGGTSGNYEQYF.

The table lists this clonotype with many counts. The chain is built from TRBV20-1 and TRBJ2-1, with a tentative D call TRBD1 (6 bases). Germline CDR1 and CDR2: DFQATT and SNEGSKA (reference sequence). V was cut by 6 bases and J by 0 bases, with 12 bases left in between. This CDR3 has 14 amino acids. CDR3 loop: CSAWGLYSYNEQFF. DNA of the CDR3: TGCAGTGCCTGGGGGCTCTACTCCTACAATGAGCAGTTCTTC.

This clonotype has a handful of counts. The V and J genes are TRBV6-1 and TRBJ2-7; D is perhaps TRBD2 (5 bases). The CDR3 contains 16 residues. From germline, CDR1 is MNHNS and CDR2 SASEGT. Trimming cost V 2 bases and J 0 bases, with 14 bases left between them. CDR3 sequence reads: CASSEHDGNPSYEQYF. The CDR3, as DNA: TGTGCCAGCAGTGAACACGACGGGAACCCCTCCTACGAGCAGTACTTC.

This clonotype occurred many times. The CDR3 DNA reads as TGCGCCAGCAGCTTGGGGGCAGAATGGGGGAACACTGAAGCTTTCTTT. Translated, it gives CASSLGAEWGNTEAFF. The chain joins TRBV5-1 to TRBJ1-1, with no clear D. This CDR3 is built from 16 residues. Looked up from germline, CDR1 is SGHRS and CDR2 is YFSETQ. V shed 0 bases and J shed 1 base, with 13 bases lying between them.

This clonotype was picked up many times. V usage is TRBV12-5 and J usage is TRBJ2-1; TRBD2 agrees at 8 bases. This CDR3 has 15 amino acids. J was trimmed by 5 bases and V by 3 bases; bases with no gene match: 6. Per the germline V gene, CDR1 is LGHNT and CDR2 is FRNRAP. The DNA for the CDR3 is TGTGCTAGTGGTTTCGGGTTAGCGGGGAACAATGAGCAGTTCTTC. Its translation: CASGFGLAGNNEQFF.

DNA of the CDR3: TGTGCCAGCAGCTTAAGGCTAGCGGGACTTGGCAATGAGCAGTTCTTC. This codes for CASSLRLAGLGNEQFF. The rearrangement uses TRBV5-4 and TRBJ2-1; 9 positions match TRBD2. With V trimmed by 2 bases and J by 6 bases, 9 bases remained unmatched. This CDR3 spans 16 amino acids. Germline V gene sequence: CDR1 SGHNT, CDR2 YYREEE (reference sequence).

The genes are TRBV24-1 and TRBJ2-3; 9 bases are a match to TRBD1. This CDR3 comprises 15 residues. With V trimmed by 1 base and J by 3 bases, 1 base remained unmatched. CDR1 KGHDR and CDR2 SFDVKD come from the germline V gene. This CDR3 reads CATSDFGQGTDTQYF. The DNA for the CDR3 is TGTGCCACCAGTGATTTCGGACAGGGGACAGATACGCAGTATTTT.